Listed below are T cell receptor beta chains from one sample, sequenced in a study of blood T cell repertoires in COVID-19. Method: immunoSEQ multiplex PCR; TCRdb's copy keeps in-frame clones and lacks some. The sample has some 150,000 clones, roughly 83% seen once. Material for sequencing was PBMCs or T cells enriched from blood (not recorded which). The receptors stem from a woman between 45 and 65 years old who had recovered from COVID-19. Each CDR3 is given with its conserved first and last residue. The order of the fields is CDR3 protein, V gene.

CDR3 protein: CASSSLGTSGESYNEQFF
V gene: TRBV11-3

CDR3 protein: CASSARTGIGTEAFF
V gene: TRBV11-3

CDR3 protein: CASSKGITNTEAFF
V gene: TRBV2

CDR3 protein: CASSLLGLAPNEQFF
V gene: TRBV7-8

CDR3 protein: CSVLPQGRSTGELFF
V gene: TRBV29-1

CDR3 protein: CASSGRVNEKLFF
V gene: TRBV19

CDR3 protein: CASTPGQGYNQPQHF
V gene: TRBV19

CDR3 protein: CASSVAGAHSTDTQYF
V gene: TRBV2

CDR3 protein: CASRPGRRVAGELFF
V gene: TRBV7-2

CDR3 protein: CAWSVAHRDWTEAFF
V gene: TRBV30

CDR3 protein: CASSLAWSGGPGYTF
V gene: TRBV5-1

CDR3 protein: CASSKVEGTGANVLTF
V gene: TRBV21-1

CDR3 protein: CAWMRTDLSPLHF
V gene: TRBV30

CDR3 protein: CASPTGGKDTQYF
V gene: TRBV7-9

CDR3 protein: CASSQLGTRSNTGELFF
V gene: TRBV9

CDR3 protein: CASSPQGETQYF
V gene: TRBV12-3/TRBV12-4

CDR3 protein: CAWAGGSTSSYNEQFF
V gene: TRBV30

CDR3 protein: CASSYSGQGENTIYF
V gene: TRBV6-5

CDR3 protein: CASSYSGGPTEAFF
V gene: TRBV6-5

CDR3 protein: CASSLVVARGETQYF
V gene: TRBV5-1

CDR3 protein: CASSIAVNTEAFF
V gene: TRBV19

CDR3 protein: CASSQALRRNTEAFF
V gene: TRBV3-1/TRBV3-2

CDR3 protein: CASSFSVDTQYF
V gene: TRBV12-3/TRBV12-4

CDR3 protein: CASSLPTSVKTQYF
V gene: TRBV7-9

CDR3 protein: CASSRNGQGNIQYF
V gene: TRBV4-3

CDR3 protein: CASSDRQGRTDTQYF
V gene: TRBV6-6

CDR3 protein: CASSFEGATEAFF
V gene: TRBV5-1

CDR3 protein: CASSEWSRDTEAFF
V gene: TRBV25-1

CDR3 protein: CASSLVAGAGDTQYF
V gene: TRBV7-2

CDR3 protein: CASSTGGFGNQPQHF
V gene: TRBV27

CDR3 protein: CASSQEGSEAFF
V gene: TRBV4-1

CDR3 protein: CASSLAGGPEAFF
V gene: TRBV7-9

CDR3 protein: CASSFGDRSPLHF
V gene: TRBV7-9

CDR3 protein: CASRQGTVNTEAFF
V gene: TRBV10-3

CDR3 protein: CAISTGTSEFF
V gene: TRBV10-3

CDR3 protein: CASQDRNTDTQYF
V gene: TRBV28

CDR3 protein: CASWGSPKTGVGSTEAFF
V gene: TRBV6-7

CDR3 protein: CASSRASNTEAFF
V gene: TRBV9

CDR3 protein: CASSLHQDTYGYTF
V gene: TRBV7-9

CDR3 protein: CASSEPPVEADTQYF
V gene: TRBV6-1

CDR3 protein: CASSLAPRALGGYDTQYF
V gene: TRBV5-4

CDR3 protein: CASSSDRGYNEQFF
V gene: TRBV28

CDR3 protein: CASSQDSGSGGELFF
V gene: TRBV4-1

CDR3 protein: CASRTSGDNNEQFF
V gene: TRBV10-2